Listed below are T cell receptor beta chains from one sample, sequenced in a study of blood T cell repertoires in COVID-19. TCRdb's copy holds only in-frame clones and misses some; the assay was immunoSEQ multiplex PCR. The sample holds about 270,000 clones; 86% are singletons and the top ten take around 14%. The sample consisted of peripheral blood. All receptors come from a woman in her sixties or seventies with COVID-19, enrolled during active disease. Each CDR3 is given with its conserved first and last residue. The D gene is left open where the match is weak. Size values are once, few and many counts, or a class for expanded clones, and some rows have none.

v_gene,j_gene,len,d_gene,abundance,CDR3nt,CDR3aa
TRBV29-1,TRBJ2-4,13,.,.,TGCAGCTCCCAAGACACAGCCAAAAACATTCAGTACTTC,CSSQDTAKNIQYF
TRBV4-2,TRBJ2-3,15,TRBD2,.,TGTGCCAGCAGCCAACCTAGCGGGGGCCCAGATACGCAGTATTTT,CASSQPSGGPDTQYF
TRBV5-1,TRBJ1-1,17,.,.,TGCGCCAGCAGCTTGGCGTGGGGGATGGGAGGGAACACTGAAGCTTTCTTT,CASSLAWGMGGNTEAFF
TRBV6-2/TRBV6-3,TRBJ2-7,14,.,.,TGTGCCAGCAGTAGCCCCCGATACTCCTACGAGCAGTACTTC,CASSSPRYSYEQYF
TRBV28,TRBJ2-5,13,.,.,TGTGCCAGCAAGGAGGGGTACCAAGAGACCCAGTACTTC,CASKEGYQETQYF
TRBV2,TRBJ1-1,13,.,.,TGTGCCAGCGATTGGACAGCGAACACTGAAGCTTTCTTT,CASDWTANTEAFF
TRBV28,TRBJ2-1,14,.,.,TGTGCCAGCACTCTAGGGCGAAGGGGCAATGAGCAGTTCTTC,CASTLGRRGNEQFF
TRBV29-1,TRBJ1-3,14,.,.,TGCAGCGTTGATATCCAGGGAGGGAGAGACACCATATATTTT,CSVDIQGGRDTIYF
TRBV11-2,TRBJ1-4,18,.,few,TGTGCCAGCAGCTTAGCACAGGTCAGGGGAGCAACTAATGAAAAACTGTTTTTT,CASSLAQVRGATNEKLFF
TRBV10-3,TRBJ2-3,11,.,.,TGTGCCACCGCGGGCCCAGATACGCAGTATTTT,CATAGPDTQYF
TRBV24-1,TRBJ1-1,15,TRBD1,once,TGTGCCACCAGTGATTTGGGACAGGGGATGTCTGAAGCTTTCTTT,CATSDLGQGMSEAFF
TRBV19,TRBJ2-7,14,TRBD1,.,TGTGCCAGTAGTACTTGGGACAGGGTAAGCGAGCAGTACTTC,CASSTWDRVSEQYF
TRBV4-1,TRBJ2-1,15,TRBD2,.,TGCGCCAGCAGCCCCCCTAGCGGGGGGTACAATGAGCAGTTCTTC,CASSPPSGGYNEQFF
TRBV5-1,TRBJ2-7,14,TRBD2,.,TGCGCCAGCAGGAGCGGGGTCCTATCCTACGAGCAGTACTTC,CASRSGVLSYEQYF
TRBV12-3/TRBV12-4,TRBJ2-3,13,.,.,TGTGCCAGCAGTTGGACAGTTACAGATACGCAGTATTTT,CASSWTVTDTQYF
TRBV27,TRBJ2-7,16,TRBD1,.,TGTGCCAGCAGCCTCGCCGGGACAGGGGTTTCCTACGAGCAGTACTTC,CASSLAGTGVSYEQYF
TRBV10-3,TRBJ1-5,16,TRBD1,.,TGTGCCACAACTACGGGCCCAGGGGGGATCAATCAGCCCCAGCATTTT,CATTTGPGGINQPQHF
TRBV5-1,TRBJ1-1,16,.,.,TGCGCCAGCAGCTTGCGCCGGGGGGGGCGCATCACTGAAGCTTTCTTT,CASSLRRGGRITEAFF
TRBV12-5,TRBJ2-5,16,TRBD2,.,TGTGCTAGTGGTTTGGTACGGGAGGGGACGGGAGAGACCCAGTACTTC,CASGLVREGTGETQYF